The 22 T cell receptor beta chains reported below all come from one sample, sequenced in a study of CD8+ T cells in alopecia areata. Following extraction, RNA underwent reverse transcription to cDNA, which served as the sequencing template. Sequencing was performed with immunoSEQ multiplex PCR; in TCRdb, only in-frame clones are kept and a portion is missing. The table shows some 220,000 clones, with about 50% occurring only once. The treatment denotes: oral pan-JAK inhibitor, 5-10 mg twice daily. The sample in question was CD4+ T cells sorted from blood, obtained at week 4, from a patient treated with tofacitinib. The receptors derive from a human donor with alopecia areata.

V gene TRBV5-1 combines with J gene TRBJ1-1, with D unresolved. Trimming pared 1 base from V and 8 bases from J, leaving 12 bases between. In germline, CDR1 is SGHRS, CDR2 YFSETQ. This CDR3 spans 13 amino acids. CDR3: CASSLSSMSEAFF. CDR3 coding DNA: TGCGCCAGCAGCTTGTCTTCAATGTCCGAAGCTTTCTTT.

This clone occurred a few times. The chain carries TRBV19 and TRBJ1-6, with D unclear. In germline, CDR1 is LNHDA, CDR2 SQIVND (reference sequence). V gave up 3 bases and J gave up 0 bases, with 12 bases separating them. The CDR3 sequence is 17 residues long. This chain's CDR3 is CASSILDGSSYNSPLHF. Here the CDR3 DNA reads TGTGCCAGTAGTATCTTAGACGGAAGCTCCTATAATTCACCCCTCCACTTT.

This chain joins TRBV29-1 and TRBJ1-1; D perhaps matches TRBD1 (6 bases). V shed 6 bases and J shed 5 bases, with 13 bases lying between them. Germline V gene data show CDR1 as SQVTM and CDR2 as ANQGSEA. The CDR3 totals 12 residues. The CDR3 DNA is TGCAGCGTACAGGGTGTGGGAACTGAAGCTTTCTTT. This sequence encodes CSVQGVGTEAFF.

The V call is TRBV6-1, the J call TRBJ1-6, with D uncertain. This CDR3 region has 14 residues. Germline V gives CDR1 MNHNS, CDR2 SASEGT. V shed 4 bases and J shed 10 bases, with 14 bases lying between them. CDR3 residues: CASSAEGRRSPLHF. Here the CDR3 DNA reads TGTGCCAGCAGTGCCGAAGGACGGCGGTCACCCCTCCACTTT.

Concerning this clone: The same CDR3 can be traced to other DNA sequences in this sample. V and J are TRBV29-1 and TRBJ1-1; D uncertain. Germline V gives CDR1 SQVTM, CDR2 ANQGSEA. V was shortened by 4 bases and J by 0 bases, with 9 bases between the two germline ends. The CDR3 length is 13 residues. The CDR3 is CSVVAGLNTEAFF. The CDR3 DNA is TGCAGCGTTGTTGCGGGGTTGAACACTGAAGCTTTCTTT.

The chain recombines TRBV25-1 with TRBJ2-6; D remains ambiguous. V lost 8 bases to trimming and J lost 2 bases, with 7 bases between them. Per the germline V gene, CDR1 is MGHDK and CDR2 is SYGVNS. CDR3 length equals 13 residues. This CDR3 reads CASGIPGANVLTF. CDR3 DNA: TGTGCCAGCGGGATCCCTGGGGCCAACGTCCTGACTTTC.

The gene calls are TRBV30 and TRBJ2-3; D perhaps matches TRBD2 (6 bases). Germline V gene data show CDR1 as GTSNPN and CDR2 as SVGIG (reference sequence). Trimming took off 5 bases at V and 0 bases at J, with 9 bases between the two ends. The CDR3 loop spans 13 amino acids. The CDR3 region has the DNA TGTGCCTGGGGCGGGGAGAGCACAGATACGCAGTATTTT. Amino acids: CAWGGESTDTQYF.

The chain recombines TRBV5-1 with TRBJ1-2; TRBD1 might be the D (6 bases). CDR3 length equals 13 residues. Deletions cut 4 bases from V and 7 bases from J, with 14 bases between. The V gene's germline CDR1 is SGHRS and CDR2 YFSETQ. The CDR3 protein is CASSAGSGAGYTF. CDR3 nucleotides: TGCGCCAGCAGCGCGGGCTCAGGGGCTGGCTACACCTTC. The variable domain in full, with the rest retrieved from reference TRBV5-1 and TRBJ1-2, is KAGVTQTPRYLIKTRGQQVTLSCSPISGHRSVSWYQQTPGQGLQFLFEYFSETQRNKGNFPGRFSGRQFSNSRSEMNVSTLELGDSALYLCASSAGSGAGYTFGSGTRLTVV.

The chain joins TRBV30 to TRBJ1-3, with a weak D call TRBD1 (5 bases). The length of the CDR3 is 12 residues. From germline, CDR1 is GTSNPN and CDR2 SVGIG (reference sequence). V was pared by 5 bases and J by 0 bases, with 5 bases between. CDR3 loop: CAWDSSGNTIYF. The CDR3 DNA reads TGTGCCTGGGACAGCTCTGGAAACACCATATATTTT.

The CDR3 sequence: CAISENTYGYTF. CDR3 DNA: TGTGCCATCAGTGAGAACACCTATGGCTACACCTTC. The chain employs TRBV10-3 and TRBJ1-2; D is undetermined. Trimming shortened V by 2 bases and J by 4 bases, and 5 bases separated the two germline ends. CDR1 is ENHRY, CDR2 SYGVKD, per germline. The CDR3 has 12 amino acids.

Note on this clone: The identical CDR3 is also encoded by other nucleotide sequences in the sample. The chain uses TRBV29-1 and TRBJ2-6; no firm D call. Trimming removed 2 bases from V and 2 bases from J, with 1 base in between. Germline assignment: CDR1 SQVTM and CDR2 ANQGSEA. CDR3 length: 12 residues. The DNA for the CDR3 is TGCAGCGTTGAAACTGGGGCCAACGTCCTGACTTTC. This sequence encodes CSVETGANVLTF.

The sample holds a few counts of this clone. As DNA, the CDR3 is TGTGCCAGCATTAGGGCCAACAATGAGCAGTTCTTC. Translating it yields CASIRANNEQFF. The chain employs TRBV2 and TRBJ2-1; D ambiguous. This CDR3 is built from 12 residues. Germline V lookup: CDR1 SNHLY, CDR2 FYNNEI. The V gene lost 7 bases and the J gene lost 5 bases, with 9 bases spanning the gap.

The CDR3 spells CASSLGSLTYEQYF. The CDR3 bases are TGCGCCAGCAGCTTGGGGTCTCTTACCTACGAGCAGTACTTC. The chain combines TRBV5-1 with TRBJ2-7, with no clear D. V was pared by 0 bases and J by 2 bases, with 9 bases between. The CDR3 totals 14 residues. Germline assignment: CDR1 SGHRS and CDR2 YFSETQ.

This clone occurred once. J is TRBJ1-6 and V is TRBV27; D is unclear. V shed 5 bases and J shed 4 bases, with 12 bases lying between them. The germline V gene encodes CDR1 MNHEY and CDR2 SMNVEV (reference sequence). CDR3 size: 15 residues. The CDR3 DNA reads TGTGCCAGCAGTCCCCGGGCCGCTTATAATTCACCCCTCCACTTT. It is translated as CASSPRAAYNSPLHF.

As regards this clone: This specimen includes other DNA sequences encoding the same CDR3. The V gene is TRBV4-3, the J gene TRBJ1-1; weak D call: TRBD1 (6 bases). Germline-derived CDR1 and CDR2 are LGHNA and YSLEER. The germline V and J ends were trimmed by 1 base and 4 bases, with 10 bases remaining between them. The CDR3 runs 14 residues. The CDR3 DNA reads as TGCGCCAGCAGCCAAGGGCACAGGGCCACTGAAGCTTTCTTT. Its protein product is CASSQGHRATEAFF.

The J gene is TRBJ1-2, the V gene TRBV7-2, with D perhaps TRBD1 (5 bases). The germline V and J ends were trimmed by 2 bases and 8 bases, with 12 bases remaining between them. This CDR3 is built from 13 residues. Per germline, CDR1 SGHTA and CDR2 FQGNSA. CDR3 protein: CASSLFSTEGYTF. DNA of the CDR3: TGTGCCAGCAGCTTATTTTCGACAGAGGGCTACACCTTC.

V and J are TRBV7-3 and TRBJ1-6; D is unclear. The ends were cut back, 5 bases at V and 8 bases at J, with 10 bases in the middle. CDR1 is SGHTA and CDR2 is FQGTGA in the germline V gene. This CDR3 spans 13 amino acids. The chain's CDR3 is CASSLGSDSPLHF. DNA of the CDR3: TGTGCCAGCAGCCTGGGGTCTGATTCACCCCTCCACTTT.

V is TRBV30 and J is TRBJ1-5; D remains ambiguous. The length of the CDR3 is 12 residues. CDR1 and CDR2 from the germline V gene are GTSNPN and SVGIG (reference sequence). V dropped 2 bases and J dropped 7 bases, with 9 bases sitting between them. CDR3 nucleotides: TGTGCCTGGAGTTCGGGAGGACAGCCCCAGCATTTT. This codes for CAWSSGGQPQHF.

The V and J genes are TRBV11-2 and TRBJ2-5, with D maybe TRBD1 (5 bases). V lost 5 bases, J lost 0 bases, and 7 bases lay in between. Germline CDR1 SGHAT, CDR2 FQNNGV. This CDR3 contains 13 residues. The DNA for the CDR3 is TGTGCCAGCAGCCAGGGTCACCAAGAGACCCAGTACTTC. This translates into CASSQGHQETQYF. The whole variable domain, filled in from reference TRBV11-2 and TRBJ2-5, reads EAGVAQSPRYKIIEKRQSVAFWCNPISGHATLYWYQQILGQGPKLLIQFQNNGVVDDSQLPKDRFSAERLKGVDSTLKIQPAKLEDSAVYLCASSQGHQETQYFGPGTRLLVL.

This clone has just a few counts. V and J are TRBV4-3 and TRBJ2-1; 13 bases are a match to TRBD2. Germline V gene lookup returns CDR1 LGHNA and CDR2 YSLEER. V lost 2 bases, J lost 8 bases, and 6 bases stayed unmatched. The CDR3 is made up of 16 amino acids. The DNA for the CDR3 is TGCGCCAGCAGCCAACGCACTAGCGGGGGGGGATATGAGCAGTTCTTC. This gives the protein CASSQRTSGGGYEQFF.

This sequence joins TRBV29-1 and TRBJ2-7; D call uncertain. Germline assignment: CDR1 SQVTM and CDR2 ANQGSEA. This CDR3 is 11 amino acids long. V was trimmed by 6 bases and J by 0 bases, leaving 6 bases between them. DNA of the CDR3: TGCAGCGTGTCAGCCTCCTACGAGCAGTACTTC. Its protein product is CSVSASYEQYF.

This chain links TRBV10-3 with TRBJ2-7; 7 bases are shared with TRBD1. Germline CDR1 is ENHRY and CDR2 is SYGVKD. J gave up 4 bases and V 4 bases, and 7 bases lay outside the gene matches. This CDR3 region has 14 residues. The CDR3 DNA follows: TGTGCCATCAGTGGGGTAGGGGGCAGTTACGAGCAGTACTTC. This gives the protein CAISGVGGSYEQYF.